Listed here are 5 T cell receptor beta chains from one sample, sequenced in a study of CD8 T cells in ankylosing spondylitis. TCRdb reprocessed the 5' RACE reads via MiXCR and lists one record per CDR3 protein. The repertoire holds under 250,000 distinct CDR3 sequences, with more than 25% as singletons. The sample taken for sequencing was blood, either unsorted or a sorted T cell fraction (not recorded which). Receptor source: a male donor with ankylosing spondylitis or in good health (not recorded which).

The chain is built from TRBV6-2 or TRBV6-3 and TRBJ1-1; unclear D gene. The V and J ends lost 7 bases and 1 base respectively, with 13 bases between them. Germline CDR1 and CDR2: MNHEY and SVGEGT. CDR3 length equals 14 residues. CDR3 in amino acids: CASTRAGKNTEAFF. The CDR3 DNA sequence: TGTGCCAGCACCCGCGCGGGGAAGAACACTGAAGCTTTCTTT.

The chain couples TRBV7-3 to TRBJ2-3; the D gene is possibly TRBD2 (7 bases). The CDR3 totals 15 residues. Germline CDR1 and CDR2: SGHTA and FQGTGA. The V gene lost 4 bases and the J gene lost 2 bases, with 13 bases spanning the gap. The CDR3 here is CASSWGGATTDTQYF. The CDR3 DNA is TGTGCCAGCAGCTGGGGGGGGGCAACCACAGATACGCAGTATTTT.

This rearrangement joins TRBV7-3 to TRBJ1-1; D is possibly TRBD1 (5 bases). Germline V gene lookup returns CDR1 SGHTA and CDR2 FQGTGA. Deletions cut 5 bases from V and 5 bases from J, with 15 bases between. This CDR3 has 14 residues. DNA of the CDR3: TGTGCCAGCAGCCCTACAGGAGGGGCAACTGAAGCTTTCTTT. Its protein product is CASSPTGGATEAFF.

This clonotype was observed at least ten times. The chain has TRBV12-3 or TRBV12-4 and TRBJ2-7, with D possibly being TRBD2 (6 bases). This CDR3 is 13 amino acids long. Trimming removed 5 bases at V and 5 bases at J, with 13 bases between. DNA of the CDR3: TGTGCCAGCAGTCCCCCGGCGGGAAACGAGCAGTACTTC. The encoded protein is CASSPPAGNEQYF.

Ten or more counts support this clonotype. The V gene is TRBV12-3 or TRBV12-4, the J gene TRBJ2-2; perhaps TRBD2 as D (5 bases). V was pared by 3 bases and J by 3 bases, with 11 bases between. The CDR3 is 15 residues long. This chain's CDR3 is CASSLRLAHTGELFF. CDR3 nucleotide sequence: TGTGCCAGCAGTTTGCGGCTAGCACACACCGGGGAGCTGTTTTTT.